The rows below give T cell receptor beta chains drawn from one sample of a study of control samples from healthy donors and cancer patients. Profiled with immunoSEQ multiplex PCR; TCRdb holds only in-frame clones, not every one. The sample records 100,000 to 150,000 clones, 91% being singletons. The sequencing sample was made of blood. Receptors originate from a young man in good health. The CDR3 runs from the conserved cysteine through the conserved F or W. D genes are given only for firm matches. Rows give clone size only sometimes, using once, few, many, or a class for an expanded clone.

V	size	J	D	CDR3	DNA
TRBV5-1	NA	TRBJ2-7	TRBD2	CASSESGTSTYEQYF	TGCGCCAGCAGCGAATCCGGGACTAGCACCTACGAGCAGTACTTC
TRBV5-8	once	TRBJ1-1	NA	CASSKFRVITEAFF	TGTGCCAGCAGCAAATTCAGGGTAATCACTGAAGCTTTCTTT
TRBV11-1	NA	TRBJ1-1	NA	CASSGGGSPMGTEAFF	TGTGCCAGCAGCGGGGGGGGCTCCCCTATGGGCACTGAAGCTTTCTTT
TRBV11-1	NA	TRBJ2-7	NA	CASSLARGTYEQYF	TGTGCCAGCAGCTTAGCGAGGGGCACCTACGAGCAGTACTTC
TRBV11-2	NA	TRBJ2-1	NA	CASRDYFYNEQFF	TGTGCCAGCAGGGACTACTTCTACAATGAGCAGTTCTTC
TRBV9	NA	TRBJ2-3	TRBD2	CASSVSGGNVDTQYF	TGTGCCAGCAGCGTTAGCGGGGGGAATGTAGATACGCAGTATTTT
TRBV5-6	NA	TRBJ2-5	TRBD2	CASGSGSQETQYF	TGTGCCAGCGGCAGCGGGAGCCAAGAGACCCAGTACTTC
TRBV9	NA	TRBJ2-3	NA	CASNQAGARTDTQYF	TGTGCCAGCAACCAGGCGGGGGCCCGCACAGATACGCAGTATTTT
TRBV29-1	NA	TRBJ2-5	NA	CSVDGPPRQETQYF	TGCAGCGTTGACGGACCGCCAAGACAAGAGACCCAGTACTTC
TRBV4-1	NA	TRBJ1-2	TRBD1	CASSLHRGPYGYTF	TGCGCCAGCAGCCTACACAGGGGACCCTATGGCTACACCTTC
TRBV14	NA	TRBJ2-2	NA	CASSPGWSGELFF	TGTGCCAGCAGCCCAGGGTGGAGCGGGGAGCTGTTTTTT
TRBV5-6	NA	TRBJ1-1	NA	CASSLKGSPFGAFF	TGTGCCAGCAGCTTAAAGGGGTCCCCCTTCGGAGCTTTCTTT
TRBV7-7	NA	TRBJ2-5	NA	CASSLDRYRETQYF	TGTGCCAGCAGCCTCGACAGGTATCGGGAGACCCAGTACTTC
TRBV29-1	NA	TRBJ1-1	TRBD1	CSVRDSMNTEAFF	TGCAGCGTAAGGGACAGCATGAACACTGAAGCTTTCTTT
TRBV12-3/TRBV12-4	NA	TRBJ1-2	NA	CASSLSGNYGYTF	TGTGCCAGCAGTTTATCAGGGAACTATGGCTACACCTTC
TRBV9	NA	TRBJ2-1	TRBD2	CASSVACGTSGGTPYNEQFF	TGTGCCAGCAGCGTAGCCTGCGGGACTAGCGGGGGAACGCCCTACAATGAGCAGTTCTTC
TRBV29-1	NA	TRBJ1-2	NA	CSVEQGSGGYTF	TGCAGCGTTGAACAGGGGAGTGGTGGCTACACCTTC
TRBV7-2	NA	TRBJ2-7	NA	CASSLGTWGEGFYEQYF	TGTGCCAGCAGCTTAGGGACCTGGGGGGAAGGTTTCTACGAGCAGTACTTC
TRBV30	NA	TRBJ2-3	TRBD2	CAWLAGGLFTDTQYF	TGTGCCTGGCTAGCGGGGGGCCTATTCACAGATACGCAGTATTTT
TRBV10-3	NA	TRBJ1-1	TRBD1	CAITPGQMNTEAFF	TGTGCCATTACCCCGGGACAGATGAACACTGAAGCTTTCTTT
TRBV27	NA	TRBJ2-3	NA	CASSLWSGEDTQYF	TGTGCCAGCAGTTTATGGTCAGGGGAAGATACGCAGTATTTT
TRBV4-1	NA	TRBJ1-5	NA	CASSPARSTGSGQPQHF	TGCGCCAGCAGCCCGGCCCGATCGACCGGGTCTGGGCAGCCCCAGCATTTT
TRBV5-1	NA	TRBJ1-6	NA	CASSSSPGRRSSYNSPLHF	TGCGCCAGCAGCTCCTCCCCGGGACGTAGGAGCTCCTATAATTCACCCCTCCACTTT
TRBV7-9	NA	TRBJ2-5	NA	CASSFPGGWGFQETQYF	TGTGCCAGCAGCTTTCCCGGGGGATGGGGTTTCCAAGAGACCCAGTACTTC
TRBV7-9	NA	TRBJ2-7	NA	CASSHPSLGTYEQYF	TGTGCCAGCAGCCATCCAAGTCTTGGGACCTACGAGCAGTACTTC
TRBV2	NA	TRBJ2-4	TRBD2	CASSPVRGENIQYF	TGTGCCAGCAGTCCGGTGCGGGGGGAAAACATTCAGTACTTC
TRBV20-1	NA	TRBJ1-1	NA	CSARRVTEAFF	TGCAGTGCGCGGAGAGTCACTGAAGCTTTCTTT
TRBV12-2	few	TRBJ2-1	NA	CASRLAGLAGGTYNEQFF	TGTGCAAGTCGCTTAGCGGGACTAGCGGGGGGGACCTACAATGAGCAGTTCTTC
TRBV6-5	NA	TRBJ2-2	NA	CASGAWGVAGELFF	TGTGCCAGCGGGGCATGGGGGGTGGCCGGGGAGCTGTTTTTT
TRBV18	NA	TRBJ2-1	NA	CASSPLWAGGSNEQFF	TGTGCCAGCTCACCACTATGGGCGGGTGGTTCCAATGAGCAGTTCTTC
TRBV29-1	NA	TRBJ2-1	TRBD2	CSVALRTGSLAGANEQFF	TGCAGCGTGGCACTCCGGACAGGGTCACTAGCGGGGGCCAATGAGCAGTTCTTC
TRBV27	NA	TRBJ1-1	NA	CASSLSVVMNTEAFF	TGTGCCAGCAGTTTATCGGTAGTAATGAACACTGAAGCTTTCTTT
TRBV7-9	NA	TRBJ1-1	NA	CASSTRDQGTTEAFF	TGTGCCAGCAGCACTAGGGACCAGGGGACCACTGAAGCTTTCTTT
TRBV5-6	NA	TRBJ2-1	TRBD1	CASSSGRTGYNEQFF	TGTGCCAGCAGCTCGGGAAGGACAGGGTACAATGAGCAGTTCTTC
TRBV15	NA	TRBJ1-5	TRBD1	CATGSDRGSNQPQHF	TGTGCCACCGGATCCGACAGGGGCAGCAATCAGCCCCAGCATTTT
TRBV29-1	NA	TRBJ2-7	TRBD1	CSVGQGSYEQYF	TGCAGCGTCGGACAGGGATCCTACGAGCAGTACTTC
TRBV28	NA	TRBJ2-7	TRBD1	CASSIGTGGRHEQYF	TGTGCCAGCAGTATCGGGACAGGGGGTCGCCACGAGCAGTACTTC
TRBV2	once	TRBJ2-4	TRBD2	CASSEEMAGGLGNIQYF	TGTGCCAGCAGTGAAGAGATGGCGGGGGGGCTCGGTAACATTCAGTACTTC
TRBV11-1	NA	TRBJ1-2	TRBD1	CASSPGQTYDYGYTF	TGTGCCAGCAGCCCGGGACAGACCTACGACTATGGCTACACCTTC
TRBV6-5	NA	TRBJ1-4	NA	CASSISGAGNEKLFF	TGTGCCAGCAGTATCTCAGGGGCCGGAAATGAAAAACTGTTTTTT
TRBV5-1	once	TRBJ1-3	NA	CASKYNTDGNTIYF	TGCGCCAGCAAATATAATACGGACGGAAACACCATATATTTT
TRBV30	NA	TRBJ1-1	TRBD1	CAWSALQGVRRGTEAFF	TGTGCCTGGAGTGCACTACAGGGGGTTAGGAGGGGAACTGAAGCTTTCTTT
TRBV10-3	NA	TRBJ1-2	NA	CAILTQANYGYTF	TGTGCCATCCTTACGCAGGCTAACTATGGCTACACCTTC
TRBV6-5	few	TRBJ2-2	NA	CATSTTGDTGELFF	TGTGCCACTTCAACGACGGGGGACACCGGGGAGCTGTTTTTT
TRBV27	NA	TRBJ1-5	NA	CASRKGSNQPQHF	TGTGCCAGCAGAAAAGGAAGCAATCAGCCCCAGCATTTT
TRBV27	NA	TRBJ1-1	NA	CASSLRGGDTEAFF	TGTGCCAGCAGTTTACGTGGAGGGGACACTGAAGCTTTCTTT
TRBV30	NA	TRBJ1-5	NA	CAWSEGFNQPQHF	TGTGCCTGGAGCGAGGGATTCAATCAGCCCCAGCATTTT
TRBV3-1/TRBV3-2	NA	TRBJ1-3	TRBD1	CASSHQTGGSGNTIYF	TGTGCCAGCAGCCACCAGACAGGGGGCTCTGGAAACACCATATATTTT
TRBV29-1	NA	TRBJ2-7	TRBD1	CSVEYRGYEQYF	TGCAGCGTTGAGTACAGGGGGTACGAGCAGTACTTC
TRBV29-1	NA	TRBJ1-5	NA	CSVVQDSNQPQHF	TGCAGCGTTGTTCAGGACAGCAATCAGCCCCAGCATTTT
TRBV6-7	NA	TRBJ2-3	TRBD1	CASSYSDRVGTDTQYF	TGTGCCAGCAGTTACTCGGACAGGGTGGGGACAGATACGCAGTATTTT